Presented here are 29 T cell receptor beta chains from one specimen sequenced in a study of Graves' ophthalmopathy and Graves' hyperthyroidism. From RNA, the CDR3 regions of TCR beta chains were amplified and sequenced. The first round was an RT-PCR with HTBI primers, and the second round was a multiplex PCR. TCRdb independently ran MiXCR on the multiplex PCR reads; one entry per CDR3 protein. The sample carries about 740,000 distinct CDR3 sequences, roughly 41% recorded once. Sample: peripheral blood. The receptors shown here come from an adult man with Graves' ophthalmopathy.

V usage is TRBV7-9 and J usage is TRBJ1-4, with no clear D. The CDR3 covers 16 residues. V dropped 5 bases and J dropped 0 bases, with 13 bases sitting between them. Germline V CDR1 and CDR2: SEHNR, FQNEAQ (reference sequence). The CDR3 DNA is TGTGCCAGCAGCACTGGACCGCTTGCAACTAATGAAAAACTGTTTTTT. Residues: CASSTGPLATNEKLFF.

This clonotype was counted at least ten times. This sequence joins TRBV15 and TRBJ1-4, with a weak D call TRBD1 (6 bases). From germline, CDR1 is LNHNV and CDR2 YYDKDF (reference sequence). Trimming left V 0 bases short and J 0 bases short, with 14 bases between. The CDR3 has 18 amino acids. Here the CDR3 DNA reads TGTGCCACCAGCAGAGACAGGGGAGCTGGGGCAACTAATGAAAAACTGTTTTTT. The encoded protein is CATSRDRGAGATNEKLFF.

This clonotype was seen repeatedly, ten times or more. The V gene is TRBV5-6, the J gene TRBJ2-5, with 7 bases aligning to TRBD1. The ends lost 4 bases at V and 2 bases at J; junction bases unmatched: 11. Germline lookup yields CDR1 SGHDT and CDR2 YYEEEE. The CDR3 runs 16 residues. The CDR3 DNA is TGTGCCAGCAGCCGGGTAGGGGACAGCCAACAAGAGACCCAGTACTTC. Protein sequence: CASSRVGDSQQETQYF.

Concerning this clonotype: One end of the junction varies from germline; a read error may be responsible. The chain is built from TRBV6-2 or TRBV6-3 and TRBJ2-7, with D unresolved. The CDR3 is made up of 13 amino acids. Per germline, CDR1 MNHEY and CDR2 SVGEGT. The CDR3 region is CVSSSLMRDEQYF. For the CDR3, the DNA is TGTGTCAGCAGTTCCTTGATGCGCGACGAGCAGTACTTC.

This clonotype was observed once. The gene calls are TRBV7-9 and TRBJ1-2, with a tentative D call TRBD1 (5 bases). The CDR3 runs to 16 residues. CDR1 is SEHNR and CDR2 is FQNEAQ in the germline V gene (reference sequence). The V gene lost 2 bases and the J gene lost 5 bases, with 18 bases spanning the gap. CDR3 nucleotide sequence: TGTGCCAGCAGCTTAATTGTGCGGGGACGGATGTATGGCTACACCTTC. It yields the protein CASSLIVRGRMYGYTF.

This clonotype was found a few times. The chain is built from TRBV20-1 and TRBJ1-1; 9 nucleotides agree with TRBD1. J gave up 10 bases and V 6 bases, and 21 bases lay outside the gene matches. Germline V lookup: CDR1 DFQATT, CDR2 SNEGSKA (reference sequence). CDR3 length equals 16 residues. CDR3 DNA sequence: TGCAGTGCGCAACTCTCGGGACAGGGTCTTTCCGGCGTAGCTTTCTTT. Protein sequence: CSAQLSGQGLSGVAFF.

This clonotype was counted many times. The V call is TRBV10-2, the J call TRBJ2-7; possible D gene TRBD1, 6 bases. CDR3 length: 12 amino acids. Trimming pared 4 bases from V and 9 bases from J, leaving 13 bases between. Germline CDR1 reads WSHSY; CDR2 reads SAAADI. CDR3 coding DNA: TGCGCCAGCAGTGTACAGGGTATCGGGCAGTACTTC. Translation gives CASSVQGIGQYF.

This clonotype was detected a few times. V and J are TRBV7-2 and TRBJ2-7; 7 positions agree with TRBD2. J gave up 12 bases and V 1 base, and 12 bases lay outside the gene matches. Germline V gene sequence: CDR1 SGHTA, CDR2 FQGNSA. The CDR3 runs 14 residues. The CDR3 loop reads CASSLEASGGGRYF. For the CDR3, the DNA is TGTGCCAGCAGCTTAGAGGCTAGCGGTGGGGGACGGTACTTC. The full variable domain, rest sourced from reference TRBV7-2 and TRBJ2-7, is GAGVSQSPSNKVTEKGKDVELRCDPISGHTALYWYRQSLGQGLEFLIYFQGNSAPDKSGLPSDRFSAERTGGSVSTLTIQRTQQEDSAVYLCASSLEASGGGRYFGPGTRLTVT.

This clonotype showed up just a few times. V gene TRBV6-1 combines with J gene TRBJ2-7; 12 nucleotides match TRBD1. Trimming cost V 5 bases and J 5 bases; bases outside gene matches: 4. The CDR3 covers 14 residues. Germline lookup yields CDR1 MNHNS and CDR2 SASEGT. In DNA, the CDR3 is TGTGCCAGCAGTCCCGGGACAGGGGGCCACGAGCAGTACTTC. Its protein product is CASSPGTGGHEQYF.

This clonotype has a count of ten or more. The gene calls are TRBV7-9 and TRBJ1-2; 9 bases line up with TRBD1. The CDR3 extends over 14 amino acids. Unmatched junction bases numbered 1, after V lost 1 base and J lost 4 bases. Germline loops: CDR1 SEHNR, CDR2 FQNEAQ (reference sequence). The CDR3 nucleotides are TGTGCCAGCAGCTTAGGACAGGGGGGCTATGGCTACACCTTC. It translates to CASSLGQGGYGYTF.

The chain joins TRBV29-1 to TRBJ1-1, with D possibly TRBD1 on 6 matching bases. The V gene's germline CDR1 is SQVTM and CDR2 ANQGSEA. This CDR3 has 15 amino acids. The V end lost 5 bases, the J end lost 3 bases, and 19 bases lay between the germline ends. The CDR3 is CSVWGAIKRDTEAFF. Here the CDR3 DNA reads TGCAGCGTTTGGGGGGCGATTAAACGGGACACTGAAGCTTTCTTT.

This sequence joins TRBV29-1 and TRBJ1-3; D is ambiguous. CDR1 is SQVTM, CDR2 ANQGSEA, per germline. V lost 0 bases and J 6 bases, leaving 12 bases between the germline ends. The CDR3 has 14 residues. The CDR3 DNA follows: TGCAGCGTTGAAGAGAGCGGGGTCGAAAACACCATATATTTT. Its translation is CSVEESGVENTIYF. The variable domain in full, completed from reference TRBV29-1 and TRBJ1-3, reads SAVISQKPSRDICQRGTSLTIQCQVDSQVTMMFWYRQQPGQSLTLIATANQGSEATYESGFVIDKFPISRPNLTFSTLTVSNMSPEDSSIYLCSVEESGVENTIYFGEGSWLTVV.

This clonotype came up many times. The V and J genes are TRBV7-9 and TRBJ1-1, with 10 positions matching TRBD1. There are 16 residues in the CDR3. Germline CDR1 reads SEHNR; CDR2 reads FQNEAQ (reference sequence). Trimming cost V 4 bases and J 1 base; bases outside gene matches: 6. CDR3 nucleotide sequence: TGTGCCAGCAGCTCCTGGACAGGGGGGGCGAACACTGAAGCTTTCTTT. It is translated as CASSSWTGGANTEAFF. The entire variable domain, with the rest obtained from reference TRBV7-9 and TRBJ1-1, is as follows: DTGVSQNPRHKITKRGQNVTFRCDPISEHNRLYWYRQTLGQGPEFLTYFQNEAQLEKSRLLSDRFSAERPKGSFSTLEIQRTEQGDSAMYLCASSSWTGGANTEAFFGQGTRLTVV.

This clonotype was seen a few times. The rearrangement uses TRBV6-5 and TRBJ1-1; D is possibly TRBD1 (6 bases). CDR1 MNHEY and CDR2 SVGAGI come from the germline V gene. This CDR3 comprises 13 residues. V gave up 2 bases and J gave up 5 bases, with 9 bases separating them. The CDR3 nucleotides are TGTGCCAGCAGTTACAACAGGGAAACTGAAGCTTTCTTT. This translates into CASSYNRETEAFF.

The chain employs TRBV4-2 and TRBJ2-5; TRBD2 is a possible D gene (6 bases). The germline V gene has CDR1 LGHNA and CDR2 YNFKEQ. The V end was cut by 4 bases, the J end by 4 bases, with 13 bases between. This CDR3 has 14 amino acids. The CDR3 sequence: CASSPGSGVETQYF. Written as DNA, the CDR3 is TGTGCCAGCAGCCCCGGATCGGGGGTAGAGACCCAGTACTTC.

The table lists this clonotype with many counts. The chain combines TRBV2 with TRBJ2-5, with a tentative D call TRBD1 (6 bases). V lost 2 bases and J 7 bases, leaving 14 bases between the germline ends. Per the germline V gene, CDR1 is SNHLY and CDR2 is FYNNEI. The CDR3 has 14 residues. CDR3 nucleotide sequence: TGTGCCAGCAGTGAACTGACCCAAGGGGGGACCCAGTACTTC. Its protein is CASSELTQGGTQYF.

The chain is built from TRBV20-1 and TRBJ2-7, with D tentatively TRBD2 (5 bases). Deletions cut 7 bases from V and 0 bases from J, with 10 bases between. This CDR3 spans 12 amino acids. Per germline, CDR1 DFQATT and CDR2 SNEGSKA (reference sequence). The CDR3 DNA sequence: TGCAGTGGAGCGGAGAGCTCCTACGAGCAGTACTTC. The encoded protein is CSGAESSYEQYF.

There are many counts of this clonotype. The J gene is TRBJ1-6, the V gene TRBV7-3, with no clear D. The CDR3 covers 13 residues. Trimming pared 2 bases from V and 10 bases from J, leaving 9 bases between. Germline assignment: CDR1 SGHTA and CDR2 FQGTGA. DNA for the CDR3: TGTGCCAGCAGCTTAGATCGCGACTCACCCCTCCACTTT. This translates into CASSLDRDSPLHF.

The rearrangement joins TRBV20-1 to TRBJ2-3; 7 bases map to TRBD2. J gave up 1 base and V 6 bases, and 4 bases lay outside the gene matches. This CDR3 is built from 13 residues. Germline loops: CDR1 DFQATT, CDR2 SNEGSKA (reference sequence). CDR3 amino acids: CSAFRGGTDTQYF. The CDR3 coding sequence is TGCAGTGCCTTTCGGGGGGGCACAGATACGCAGTATTTT.

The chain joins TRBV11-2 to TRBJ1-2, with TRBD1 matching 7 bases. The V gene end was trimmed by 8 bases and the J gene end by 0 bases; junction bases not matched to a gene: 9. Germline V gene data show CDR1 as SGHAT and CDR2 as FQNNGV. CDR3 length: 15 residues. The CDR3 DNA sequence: TGTGCCAGCTCAACTGCGGGACAGACTAACTATGGCTACACCTTC. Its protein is CASSTAGQTNYGYTF.

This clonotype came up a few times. CDR3 amino acids: CASGDPGNTIYF. The CDR3 region has the DNA TGTGCCAGCGGGGACCCTGGAAACACCATATATTTT. The V and J genes are TRBV14 and TRBJ1-3; D may be TRBD1 (5 bases). V was pared by 8 bases and J by 2 bases, with 7 bases between. The length of the CDR3 is 12 residues. Germline loops: CDR1 SGHDN, CDR2 FVKESK.

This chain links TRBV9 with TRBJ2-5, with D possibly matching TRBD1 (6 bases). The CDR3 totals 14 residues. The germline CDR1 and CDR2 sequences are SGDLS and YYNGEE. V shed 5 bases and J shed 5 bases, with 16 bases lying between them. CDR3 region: CASSSGAPWETQYF. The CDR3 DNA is TGTGCCAGCAGTTCAGGGGCACCATGGGAGACCCAGTACTTC. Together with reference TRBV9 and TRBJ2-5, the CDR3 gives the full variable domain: DSGVTQTPKHLITATGQRVTLRCSPRSGDLSVYWYQQSLDQGLQFLIQYYNGEERAKGNILERFSAQQFPDLHSELNLSSLELGDSALYFCASSSGAPWETQYFGPGTRLLVL.

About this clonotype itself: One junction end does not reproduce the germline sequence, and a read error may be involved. CDR3: CASSLDRSAGELFF. The CDR3 nucleotides read TGTGCCAGTAGTCTAGACAGGTCGGCCGGGGAGCTGTTTTTT. The genes are TRBV19 and TRBJ2-2, with a tentative D call TRBD1 (6 bases). CDR3 size: 14 residues. Germline assignment: CDR1 LNHDA and CDR2 SQIVND (reference sequence).

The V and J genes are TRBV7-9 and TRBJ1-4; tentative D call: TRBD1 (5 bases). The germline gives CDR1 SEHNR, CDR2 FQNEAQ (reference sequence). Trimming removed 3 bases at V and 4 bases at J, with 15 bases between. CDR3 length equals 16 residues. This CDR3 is CASSLSLQGINEKLFF. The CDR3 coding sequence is TGTGCCAGCAGCTTGTCTCTTCAGGGTATTAATGAAAAACTGTTTTTT.

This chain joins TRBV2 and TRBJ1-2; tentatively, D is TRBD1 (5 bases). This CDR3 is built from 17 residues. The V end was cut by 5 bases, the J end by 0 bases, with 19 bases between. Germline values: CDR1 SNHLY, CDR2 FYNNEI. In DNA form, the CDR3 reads TGTGCCAGCAGTCCCCGGGACCCGGCGGGAGCTAACTATGGCTACACCTTC. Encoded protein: CASSPRDPAGANYGYTF.

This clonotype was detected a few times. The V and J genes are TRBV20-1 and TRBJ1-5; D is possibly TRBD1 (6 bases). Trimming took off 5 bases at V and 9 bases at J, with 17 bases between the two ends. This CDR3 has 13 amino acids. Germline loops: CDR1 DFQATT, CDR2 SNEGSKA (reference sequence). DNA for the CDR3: TGCAGTGCTCCAAGGGGAGGGGGTGGGCCCCAGCATTTT. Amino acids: CSAPRGGGGPQHF.

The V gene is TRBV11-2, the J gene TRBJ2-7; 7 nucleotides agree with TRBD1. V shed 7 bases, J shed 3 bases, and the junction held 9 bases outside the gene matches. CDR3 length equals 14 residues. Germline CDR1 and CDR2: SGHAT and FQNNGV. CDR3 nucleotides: TGTGCCAGCACCCCGGACAGGCTCCACTACGAGCAGTACTTC. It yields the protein CASTPDRLHYEQYF. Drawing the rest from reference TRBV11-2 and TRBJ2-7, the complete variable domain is EAGVAQSPRYKIIEKRQSVAFWCNPISGHATLYWYQQILGQGPKLLIQFQNNGVVDDSQLPKDRFSAERLKGVDSTLKIQPAKLEDSAVYLCASTPDRLHYEQYFGPGTRLTVT.

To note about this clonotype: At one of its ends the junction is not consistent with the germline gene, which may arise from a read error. The CDR3 loop is CASSSGQGIAQPQHF. In DNA, the CDR3 is TGTGCCAGCAGTTCCGGACAGGGGATAGCTCAGCCCCAGCATTTT. This chain links TRBV24-1 with TRBJ1-5; TRBD1 aligns across 9 bases. The germline CDR1 and CDR2 sequences are KGHDR and SFDVKD. This CDR3 has 15 amino acids.

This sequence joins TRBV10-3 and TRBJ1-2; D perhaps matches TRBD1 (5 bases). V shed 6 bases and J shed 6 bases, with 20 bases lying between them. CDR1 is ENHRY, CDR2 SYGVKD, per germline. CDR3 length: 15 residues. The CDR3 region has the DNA TGTGCCATCAGGGAGCGGAAAGAGGGGAATGATGGCTACACCTTC. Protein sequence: CAIRERKEGNDGYTF.